These T cell receptor beta chains were read from a single sample in a study of early T cells in non-severe SARS-CoV-2 infection. Each CDR3 protein gets one entry after TCRdb re-called the 5' RACE reads with MiXCR. This repertoire shows 55,000 to 85,000 distinct CDR3 sequences, approximately 13% found once; its top ten account for 11% to 15%. The source material was whole blood. The source is an adult who was a healthcare worker with PCR-confirmed SARS-CoV-2 infection or an uninfected control (not recorded which). CDR3s include the opening cysteine and the closing phenylalanine or tryptophan. The D gene is left open where the match is weak. Clone sizes are given selectively: once, few, many, or a class where the clone is expanded.

V	D	size	J	CDR3	DNA
TRBV14	NA	many	TRBJ1-6	CASSQDMRSSYSPLHF	TGTGCCAGCAGCCAAGATATGCGCAGCTCTTATTCACCCCTCCACTTT
TRBV29-1	TRBD1	many	TRBJ2-1	CSGATGGLNEQFF	TGCAGCGGTGCTACAGGGGGCTTAAATGAGCAGTTCTTC
TRBV15	NA	few	TRBJ2-1	CATSRDSGVHNEQFF	TGTGCCACCAGCAGAGATTCAGGGGTCCACAATGAGCAGTTCTTC
TRBV29-1	NA	many	TRBJ1-1	CSVVRSEAFF	TGCAGCGTTGTCAGGAGTGAAGCTTTCTTT
TRBV29-1	NA	NA	TRBJ2-1	CSVDGPNNEQFF	TGCAGCGTTGACGGACCGAACAATGAGCAGTTCTTC
TRBV7-6	NA	NA	TRBJ2-1	CASRGPTYNEQFF	TGTGCCAGCAGGGGACCTACCTACAATGAGCAGTTCTTC
TRBV12-3/TRBV12-4	NA	NA	TRBJ1-1	CASAAGGNTEAFF	TGTGCCAGCGCCGCGGGAGGTAACACTGAAGCTTTCTTT
TRBV9	NA	few	TRBJ2-7	CASSVTGGSQQYF	TGTGCCAGCAGCGTAACGGGCGGTTCCCAGCAGTACTTC
TRBV10-2	NA	few	TRBJ2-3	CASSVNLGSTDTQYF	TGCGCCAGCAGCGTAAATTTGGGCAGCACAGATACGCAGTATTTT
TRBV28	NA	few	TRBJ1-1	CASARVYTEAFF	TGTGCCAGTGCCAGGGTCTACACTGAAGCTTTCTTT